A selection of T cell receptor beta chains follows, all from one sample in a study of beta chain features in type 1 diabetes. The repertoire was sequenced with immunoSEQ multiplex PCR; TCRdb's copy has only in-frame clones and lacks some. The table records about 340,000 clones, around 7.6% of them present only once. Sequencing used central memory CD4+ T cells from blood. The receptors were gathered from a woman under 30 in good health. Each CDR3 is given with its conserved first and last residue. A D gene is named only where the DNA matches it firmly. Some rows mark clone size as missing; the rest say once, few, many or name a class of expanded clone.

clone_size,v_call,j_call,d_call,cdr3_nt,cdr3_aa
NA,TRBV5-4,TRBJ2-1,NA,TGTGCCAGCAGCTCGGTTCCGACAGGTTACAATGAGCAGTTCTTC,CASSSVPTGYNEQFF
few,TRBV9,TRBJ2-5,TRBD2,TGTGCCAGCAGCGAGTTCGGGACTAGCAGAGAGACCCAGTACTTC,CASSEFGTSRETQYF
NA,TRBV7-8,TRBJ2-5,NA,TGTGCCAGCAGCTTAGTCAGAGGCCAAGAGACCCAGTACTTC,CASSLVRGQETQYF
NA,TRBV28,TRBJ1-5,NA,TGTGCCAGCAGTTTACGACAAGCCAGCAATCAGCCCCAGCATTTT,CASSLRQASNQPQHF
few,TRBV9,TRBJ1-5,NA,TGTGCCAGCAGCGTTAGTGACGGCAATCAGCCCCAGCATTTT,CASSVSDGNQPQHF
NA,TRBV4-2,TRBJ2-7,TRBD2,TGTGCCAGCAGCCGAGGGACTAGTGGGTCCTACGAGCAGTACTTC,CASSRGTSGSYEQYF
NA,TRBV10-3,TRBJ1-5,NA,TGTGCCATCAGTGTCAACGGGTTGGGCAATCAGCCCCAGCATTTT,CAISVNGLGNQPQHF
many,TRBV28,TRBJ2-7,NA,TGTGCCAGCAGTTTCGTGATGAGCTCCTACGAGCAGTACTTC,CASSFVMSSYEQYF
few,TRBV9,TRBJ2-5,NA,TGTGCCAGCAGCCCACGGGCTGGGGGTACCCAGTACTTC,CASSPRAGGTQYF
few,TRBV28,TRBJ2-6,TRBD1,TGTGCCAGCAAACAGGGGTCATCTGGGGCCAACGTCCTGACTTTC,CASKQGSSGANVLTF
NA,TRBV10-3,TRBJ2-1,TRBD2,TGTGCCATCAGGACTAGCGGGAGTGGTTACAATGAGCAGTTCTTC,CAIRTSGSGYNEQFF
NA,TRBV25-1,TRBJ1-1,TRBD1,TGTGCCAGCAGGGGACAGTGGAACACTGAAGCTTTCTTT,CASRGQWNTEAFF
NA,TRBV14,TRBJ2-1,NA,TGTGCCAGCAGCCAGGGCGGGTTCCGAGGTGAGCAGTTCTTC,CASSQGGFRGEQFF
few,TRBV19,TRBJ1-1,TRBD1,TGTGCCAGTAGTAGACGGGGACAGGGGAGCACTGAAGCTTTCTTT,CASSRRGQGSTEAFF
NA,TRBV5-1,TRBJ2-7,NA,TGCGCCAAGAGTTGGGGTGGGGTCGAGGAGCAGTACTTC,CAKSWGGVEEQYF
many,TRBV25-1,TRBJ1-5,NA,TGTGCCAGCAGTCCATCAGGGGATAGCAATCAGCCCCAGCATTTT,CASSPSGDSNQPQHF
NA,TRBV6-5,TRBJ2-5,NA,TGTGCCAGCAGTTACTCGGTGGGTAGCGGACGAACCCAGTACTTC,CASSYSVGSGRTQYF